The next 4 T cell receptor beta chains were all read from a single sample in a study of blood T cell repertoires in COVID-19. Here immunoSEQ multiplex PCR was the method, and the copy in TCRdb shows in-frame clones only, minus some. The sample carries about 320,000 clones, 85% recorded once. The specimen sequenced was PBMCs or T cells enriched from blood (not recorded which). Receptors were obtained from a woman under 40 who had been exposed to COVID-19.

The CDR3 bases are TGTGCCTGGAGTGTACTTAGACTAGCGGGGGCAGGCGAGCAGTACTTC. This sequence encodes CAWSVLRLAGAGEQYF. The rearrangement joins TRBV30 to TRBJ2-7; TRBD2 matches 12 bases. Per germline, CDR1 GTSNPN and CDR2 SVGIG (reference sequence). Trimming took 0 bases from V and 6 from J; bases not matched to a gene: 9. The CDR3 is 16 amino acids. Variable domain in full (rest from reference TRBV30 and TRBJ2-7): SQTIHQWPATLVQPVGSPLSLECTVEGTSNPNLYWYRQAAGRGLQLLFYSVGIGQISSEVPQNLSASRPQDRQFILSSKKLLLSDSGFYLCAWSVLRLAGAGEQYFGPGTRLTVT.

The chain uses TRBV5-6 and TRBJ1-6; 8 bases line up with TRBD1. J was trimmed by 9 bases and V by 0 bases; bases with no gene match: 5. The germline gives CDR1 SGHDT, CDR2 YYEEEE. The CDR3 is 15 amino acids. The chain's CDR3 is CASSLDRGISSPLHF. CDR3 coding DNA: TGTGCCAGCAGCTTGGACAGGGGGATTAGTTCACCCCTCCACTTT. The full variable domain, in which reference TRBV5-6 and TRBJ1-6 provide the parts outside the CDR3, is DAGVTQSPTHLIKTRGQQVTLRCSPKSGHDTVSWYQQALGQGPQFIFQYYEEEERQRGNFPDRFSGHQFPNYSSELNVNALLLGDSALYLCASSLDRGISSPLHFGNGTRLTVT.

This sequence joins TRBV3-1 (or the pseudogene TRBV3-2) and TRBJ2-6; 10 bases agree with TRBD2. This CDR3 spans 17 amino acids. CDR1 is LGHDT and CDR2 is YNNKEL in the germline V gene (reference sequence). The V gene end was trimmed by 4 bases and the J gene end by 2 bases; junction bases not matched to a gene: 5. Here the CDR3 DNA reads TGTGCCAGCAGCCCAGGTCTAGCGGGAGCTGGGGCCAACGTCCTGACTTTC. Translating it yields CASSPGLAGAGANVLTF.

The rearrangement links TRBV12-3 or TRBV12-4 to TRBJ1-1, with a possible D match to TRBD1 (5 bases). The CDR3 runs 12 residues. Trimming left V 3 bases short and J 10 bases short, with 12 bases between. CDR3 sequence: CASSLGLLGAFF. The CDR3 nucleotides read TGTGCCAGCAGTTTGGGACTGCTTGGAGCTTTCTTT.